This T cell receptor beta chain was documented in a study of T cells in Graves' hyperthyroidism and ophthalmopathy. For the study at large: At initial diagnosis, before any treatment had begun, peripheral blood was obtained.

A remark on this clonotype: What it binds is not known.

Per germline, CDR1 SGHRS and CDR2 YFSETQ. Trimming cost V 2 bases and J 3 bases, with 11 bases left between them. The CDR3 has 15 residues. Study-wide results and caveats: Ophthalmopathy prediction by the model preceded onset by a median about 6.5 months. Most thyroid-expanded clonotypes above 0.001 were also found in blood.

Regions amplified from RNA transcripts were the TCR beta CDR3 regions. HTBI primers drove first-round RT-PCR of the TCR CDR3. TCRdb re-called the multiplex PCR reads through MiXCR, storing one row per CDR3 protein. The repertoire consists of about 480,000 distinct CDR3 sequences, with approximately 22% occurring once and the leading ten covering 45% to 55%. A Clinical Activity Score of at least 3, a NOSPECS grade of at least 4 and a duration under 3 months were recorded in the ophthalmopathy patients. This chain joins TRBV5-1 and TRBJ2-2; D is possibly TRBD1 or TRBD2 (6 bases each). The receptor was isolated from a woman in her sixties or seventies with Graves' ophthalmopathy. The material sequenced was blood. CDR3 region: CASSFRGQDTGELFF. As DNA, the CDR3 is TGCGCCAGCAGCTTCCGGGGGCAGGACACCGGGGAGCTGTTTTTT.